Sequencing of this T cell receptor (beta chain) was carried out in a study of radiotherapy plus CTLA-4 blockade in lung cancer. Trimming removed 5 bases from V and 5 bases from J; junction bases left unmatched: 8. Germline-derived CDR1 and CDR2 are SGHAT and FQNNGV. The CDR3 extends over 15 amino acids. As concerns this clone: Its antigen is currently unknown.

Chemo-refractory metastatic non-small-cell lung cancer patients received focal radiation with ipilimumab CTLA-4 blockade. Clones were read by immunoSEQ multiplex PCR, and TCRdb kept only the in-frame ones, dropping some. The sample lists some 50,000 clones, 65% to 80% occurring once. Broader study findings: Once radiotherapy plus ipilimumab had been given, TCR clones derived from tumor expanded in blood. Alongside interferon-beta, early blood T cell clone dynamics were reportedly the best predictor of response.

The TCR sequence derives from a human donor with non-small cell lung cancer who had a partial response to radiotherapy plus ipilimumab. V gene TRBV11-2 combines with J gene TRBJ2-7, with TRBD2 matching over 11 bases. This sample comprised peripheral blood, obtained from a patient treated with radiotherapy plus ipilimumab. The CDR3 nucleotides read TGTGCCAGCAGCCTAGCGGGGGGTCGGCGCGACGAGCAGTACTTC. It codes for CASSLAGGRRDEQYF.